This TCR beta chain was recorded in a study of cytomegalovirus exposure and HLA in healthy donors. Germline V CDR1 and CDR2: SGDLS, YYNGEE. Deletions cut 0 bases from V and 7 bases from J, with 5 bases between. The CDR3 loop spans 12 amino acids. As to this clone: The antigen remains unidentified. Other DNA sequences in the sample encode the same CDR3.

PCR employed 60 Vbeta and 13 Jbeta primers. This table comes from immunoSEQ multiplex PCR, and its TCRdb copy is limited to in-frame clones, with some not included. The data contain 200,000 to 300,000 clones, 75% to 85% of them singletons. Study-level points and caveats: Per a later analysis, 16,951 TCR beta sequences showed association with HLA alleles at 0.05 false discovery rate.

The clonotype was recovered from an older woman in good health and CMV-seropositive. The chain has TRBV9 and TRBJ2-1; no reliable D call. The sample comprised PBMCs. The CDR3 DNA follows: TGTGCCAGCAGCGTAGGTCTGAATGAGCAGTTCTTC. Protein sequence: CASSVGLNEQFF.